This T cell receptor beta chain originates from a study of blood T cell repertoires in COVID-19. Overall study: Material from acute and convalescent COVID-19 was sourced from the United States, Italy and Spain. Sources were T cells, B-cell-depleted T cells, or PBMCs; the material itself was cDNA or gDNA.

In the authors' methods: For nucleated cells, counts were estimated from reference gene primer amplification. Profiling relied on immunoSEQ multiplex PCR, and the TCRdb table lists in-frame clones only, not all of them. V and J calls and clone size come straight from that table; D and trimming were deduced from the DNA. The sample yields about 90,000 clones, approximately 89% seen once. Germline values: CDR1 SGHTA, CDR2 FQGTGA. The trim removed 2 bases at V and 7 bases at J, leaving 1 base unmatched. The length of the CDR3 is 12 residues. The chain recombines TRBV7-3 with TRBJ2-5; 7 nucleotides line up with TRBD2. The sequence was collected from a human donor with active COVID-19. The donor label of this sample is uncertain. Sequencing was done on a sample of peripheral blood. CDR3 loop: CASSLPGGTQYF. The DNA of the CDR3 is TGTGCCAGCAGCTTACCGGGGGGGACCCAGTACTTC.